This TCR beta chain was identified during a study of post-analysis software for immune sequencing data (dated by TCRdb to about 2015). Regarding the study in general: The recorded disease courses included relapsing-remitting, secondary progressive and progressive-relapsing multiple sclerosis, and some patients had no subtype annotation. The patient repertoires were set against ten to eleven previously published healthy control repertoires from donors whose ages ranged from roughly 6 to 26 years. A subset of samples was prepared in parallel using single-end sample barcoding, then pooled and co-amplified after Illumina adapter ligation.

This clonotype has more than one count but fewer than ten. The clone's antigen remains unknown. No much larger clonotype is one base removed from it; base qualities were not supplied. From the germline V gene, CDR1 is SGHNT and CDR2 is YENEEA. V drops 5 bases and J drops 4 bases, leaving 9 bases in between. From its cysteine to its phenylalanine, the CDR3 spans 13 amino acids. Only CDR3 DNA remains: 39 bases, in frame from the first base. To demonstrate the VDJtools post-analysis software, the study profiled TCR beta repertoires from the peripheral blood of about a dozen young patients with multiple sclerosis. The multiple sclerosis patients were children and adolescents between roughly 6 and 15 years of age. Receptor libraries were prepared by PCR. Sequencing was carried out with an Illumina HiSeq 2500. Unique molecular identifiers were incorporated into TCR beta cDNA libraries to reduce PCR and sequencing biases. Every 1 to 10 million input T cells yielded approximately 500,000 cDNA molecules, meaning each molecule approximated one T cell. The same protocol used for the earlier healthy control dataset was applied to prepare and sequence the patient libraries. Samples belonging to the same batch were prepared together, multiplexed and sequenced on a shared HiSeq lane. The authors' analysis ran thus. Raw barcoded reads were processed with MIGEC, and single-read molecular identifier groups were discarded before consensus assembly and CDR3 extraction. VDJtools was used for post-analysis of the clonotype tables, with diversity normalized by down-sampling every dataset to the smallest sample size. Repertoire overlap clustering matched CDR3 amino acid but not nucleotide sequences to correct batch-related cross-sample contamination. The public reads were reanalyzed by TCRdb: fastp trimming at Q25, MiXCR alignment, in-frame beta chains only. Records with the same CDR3 protein are collapsed into one entry carrying the most frequent genes and DNA. The V and J calls were determined by TCRdb, not by the authors. The sample yields 600,000 to 700,000 distinct CDR3 sequences; approximately 59% were counted once. The top ten hold about 10% of the sample.

Overall results and qualifications from the work: Significantly lower normalized Chao1 diversity was found in multiple sclerosis patients than in controls, suggesting substantial peripheral T-cell clonal expansion. The control group was slightly older than the multiple sclerosis patient group. Patients showed significantly higher frequencies than controls for a handful of TRBV segments, among them TRBV5-6, TRBV5-1 and TRBV20-1. Direct clustering with F measure revealed strong co-clustering of samples prepared in the same batch, which led to a batch-effect correction.

This TCR was recovered from a girl aged 2 to 10 with multiple sclerosis. The sample taken for sequencing was blood. The chain links TRBV11-3 with TRBJ2-1; the D gene could be TRBD1 or TRBD2, each one agreeing over 5 bases. CDR3 protein: CASSGGPYNEQFF. The nucleotide sequence is TGTGCCAGCAGCGGGGGACCTTACAATGAGCAGTTCTTC. Outside the CDR3, residues come from the reference TRBV11-3 and TRBJ2-1 proteins, so the full variable domain is: EAGVVQSPRYKIIEKKQPVAFWCNPISGHNTLYWYLQNLGQGPELLIRYENEEAVDDSQLPKDRFSAERLKGVDSTLKIQPAELGDSAVYLCASSGGPYNEQFFGPGTRLTVL.